This entry lists 21 T cell receptor beta chains sequenced from one sample in a study of blood T cell repertoires in COVID-19. Profiled with immunoSEQ multiplex PCR; TCRdb holds only in-frame clones, not every one. The data contain around 15,000 clones, approximately 90% of them singletons. The sample consisted of peripheral blood. These receptors came from a man aged 55 to 69 with active COVID-19.

CDR3 coding DNA: TGTGCCAGCAGTTTAGAGAGTTTCGAGCAGTACGTC. Protein sequence: CASSLESFEQYV. The V and J genes are TRBV12-3 or TRBV12-4 and TRBJ2-7; D ambiguous. The CDR3 extends over 12 amino acids. V lost 1 base, J lost 6 bases, and 7 bases lay in between.

The V gene is TRBV6-5, the J gene TRBJ1-5, with 7 bases aligning to TRBD1. V shed 8 bases, J shed 4 bases, and the junction held 8 bases outside the gene matches. The CDR3 totals 14 residues. CDR1 MNHEY and CDR2 SVGAGI come from the germline V gene. CDR3 DNA sequence: TGTGCCAGCTCCGGGACAGCTACTAATCAGCCCCAGCATTTT. Protein: CASSGTATNQPQHF.

This chain uses TRBV5-6 with TRBJ2-7, with 7 bases matching TRBD1. V lost 2 bases and J lost 2; bases outside the gene matches: 7. Germline V gene sequence: CDR1 SGHDT, CDR2 YYEEEE. The CDR3 is made up of 15 amino acids. The DNA for the CDR3 is TGTGCCAGCAGCTTCGGGTTCCAGGGGGCCTACGAGCAGTACTTC. Translated: CASSFGFQGAYEQYF.

The chain couples TRBV15 to TRBJ2-5; TRBD2 aligns across 8 bases. The V and J ends lost 4 bases and 3 bases, in that order; junction bases with no gene match: 13. CDR3 length: 17 amino acids. Germline V gene data show CDR1 as LNHNV and CDR2 as YYDKDF (reference sequence). CDR3 sequence: CATSKGVGGGLEETQYF. In DNA, the CDR3 is TGTGCCACCAGCAAGGGGGTTGGCGGGGGGTTGGAAGAGACCCAGTACTTC.

The chain uses TRBV5-1 and TRBJ2-3; D is possibly TRBD1 (6 bases). CDR3 length: 16 residues. Trimming removed 3 bases from V and 1 base from J, with 15 bases in between. Germline assignment: CDR1 SGHRS and CDR2 YFSETQ. DNA for the CDR3: TGCGCCAGCAGCTCGTCTCTGGGGGCCCGCACAGATACGCAGTATTTT. It yields the protein CASSSSLGARTDTQYF.

A few counts support this clone. The chain combines TRBV5-1 with TRBJ1-5; unclear D gene. The CDR3 length is 14 residues. With 4 bases removed from V and 7 bases from J, the gap between germline ends came to 15 bases. Germline lookup yields CDR1 SGHRS and CDR2 YFSETQ. The CDR3 DNA sequence: TGCGCCAGCAGCGCCGCCGAAGCGGGACAGCCCCAGCATTTT. Encoded protein: CASSAAEAGQPQHF. Supplemented by reference TRBV5-1 and TRBJ1-5, the full variable domain reads KAGVTQTPRYLIKTRGQQVTLSCSPISGHRSVSWYQQTPGQGLQFLFEYFSETQRNKGNFPGRFSGRQFSNSRSEMNVSTLELGDSALYLCASSAAEAGQPQHFGDGTRLSIL.

V and J are TRBV12-5 and TRBJ1-5, with D unclear. The CDR3 has 15 residues. Trimming left V 4 bases short and J 2 bases short, with 12 bases between. CDR1 and CDR2 (germline): LGHNT, FRNRAP. The CDR3: CASGWTGPGNQPQHF. Here the CDR3 DNA reads TGTGCTAGTGGTTGGACTGGGCCGGGCAATCAGCCCCAGCATTTT.

V gene TRBV2 combines with J gene TRBJ1-1, with 11 positions matching TRBD1. V lost 6 bases, J lost 4 bases, and 10 bases stayed unmatched. This CDR3 is 16 amino acids long. Germline CDR1 is SNHLY and CDR2 is FYNNEI. CDR3: CASRDRGPQTSTEAFF. The CDR3 DNA sequence: TGTGCCAGCAGGGACAGGGGGCCGCAAACGTCCACTGAAGCTTTCTTT. Drawing the rest from reference TRBV2 and TRBJ1-1, the complete variable domain is EPEVTQTPSHQVTQMGQEVILRCVPISNHLYFYWYRQILGQKVEFLVSFYNNEISEKSEIFDDQFSVERPDGSNFTLKIRSTKLEDSAMYFCASRDRGPQTSTEAFFGQGTRLTVV.

The genes are TRBV5-1 and TRBJ2-7; TRBD2 matches at 9 bases. V dropped 2 bases and J dropped 4; count of bases not matched to a gene: 13. Per the germline V gene, CDR1 is SGHRS and CDR2 is YFSETQ. The CDR3 is made up of 17 amino acids. CDR3 sequence: CASSLRIAGESWYEQYF. In DNA form, the CDR3 reads TGCGCCAGCAGCTTAAGGATAGCGGGGGAAAGTTGGTACGAGCAGTACTTC.

The chain is built from TRBV11-2 and TRBJ2-6; weak D call: TRBD1 (6 bases). Deletions cut 2 bases from V and 2 bases from J, with 13 bases between. There are 17 residues in the CDR3. Germline CDR1 reads SGHAT; CDR2 reads FQNNGV. The CDR3 coding sequence is TGTGCCAGCAGCTTAAGGGGGACACAGACTGGGGCCAACGTCCTGACTTTC. Translated, it gives CASSLRGTQTGANVLTF.

The V and J genes are TRBV6-5 and TRBJ2-2, with TRBD1 identical over 8 bases. The CDR3 covers 14 residues. CDR1 is MNHEY, CDR2 SVGAGI, per germline. Losses at the gene ends were 8 bases for V and 7 bases for J; bases not matched to a gene: 9. The DNA of the CDR3 is TGTGCCAGCCGGGGTGACAGGGGAAGCGGGGAGCTGTTTTTT. It encodes CASRGDRGSGELFF.

The V gene is TRBV9, the J gene TRBJ1-3; D not certain. Between the trimmed V and J ends, which lost 4 bases and 3 bases, there was a span of 8 bases. The CDR3 covers 13 residues. Germline V gene sequence: CDR1 SGDLS, CDR2 YYNGEE. This CDR3 reads CASSKGDGNTIYF. The CDR3 coding sequence is TGTGCCAGCAGCAAAGGAGATGGAAACACCATATATTTT. Full variable domain (remainder filled in from reference TRBV9 and TRBJ1-3): DSGVTQTPKHLITATGQRVTLRCSPRSGDLSVYWYQQSLDQGLQFLIQYYNGEERAKGNILERFSAQQFPDLHSELNLSSLELGDSALYFCASSKGDGNTIYFGEGSWLTVV.

The chain has TRBV6-5 and TRBJ2-1; 7 bases line up with TRBD1. Germline trimming cut 0 bases from V and 12 bases from J; bases unmatched to any gene: 5. Germline CDR1 and CDR2: MNHEY and SVGAGI. The CDR3 length is 13 residues. The chain's CDR3 is CASSYSTGRWQFF. As DNA, the CDR3 is TGTGCCAGCAGTTACTCGACAGGGAGATGGCAGTTCTTC.

This chain connects TRBV5-1 to TRBJ2-4, with D perhaps matching TRBD1 (6 bases). The V end was cut by 3 bases, the J end by 2 bases, with 9 bases between. The germline V gene encodes CDR1 SGHRS and CDR2 YFSETQ. The length of the CDR3 is 14 residues. The CDR3 spells CASSSDRSKNIQYF. The DNA of the CDR3 is TGCGCCAGCAGCTCAGACAGGTCCAAAAACATTCAGTACTTC.

The chain uses TRBV6-1 and TRBJ2-7; TRBD1 is a possible D gene (6 bases). Trimming shortened V by 2 bases and J by 5 bases, and 16 bases separated the two germline ends. This CDR3 comprises 15 residues. Germline lookup yields CDR1 MNHNS and CDR2 SASEGT. The CDR3 protein is CASSETAGTTNEQYF. As DNA, the CDR3 is TGTGCCAGCAGTGAAACAGCCGGGACAACTAACGAGCAGTACTTC.

The chain recombines TRBV10-2 with TRBJ2-3, with 7 bases matching TRBD2. This CDR3 contains 15 residues. J lost 4 bases, V lost 3 bases, and 7 bases had no gene match. The germline V gene has CDR1 WSHSY and CDR2 SAAADI. CDR3 nucleotides: TGCGCCAGCAGTGATTGGGGGGGGATTGCAGATACGCAGTATTTT. This encodes CASSDWGGIADTQYF.

The chain has TRBV24-1 and TRBJ1-5, with D perhaps matching TRBD1 (6 bases). V lost 2 bases, J lost 0 bases, and 10 bases lay in between. In germline, CDR1 is KGHDR, CDR2 SFDVKD. This CDR3 is 16 amino acids long. CDR3 amino acids: CATSDSGQYSNQPQHF. CDR3 bases: TGTGCCACCAGTGATTCTGGACAGTATAGCAATCAGCCCCAGCATTTT.

The table lists this clone with a count of one. The V gene is TRBV3-1 (or the pseudogene TRBV3-2), the J gene TRBJ2-3; tentatively, D is TRBD1 (6 bases). The germline V gene has CDR1 LGHDT and CDR2 YNNKEL (reference sequence). V lost 0 bases and J 1 base, leaving 14 bases between the germline ends. This CDR3 is 17 amino acids long. The CDR3, as DNA: TGTGCCAGCAGCCAAGAATGGCCAGGGGATCGCACAGATACGCAGTATTTT. Translation: CASSQEWPGDRTDTQYF.

J is TRBJ1-2 and V is TRBV10-2; TRBD1 aligns across 9 bases. Per germline, CDR1 WSHSY and CDR2 SAAADI. V lost 5 bases to trimming and J lost 8 bases; unmatched junction nucleotides: 6. The CDR3 spans 13 residues. The CDR3 region has the DNA TGCGCCAGCAGTCTACAGGGGGCTGGCGGCTACACCTTC. This codes for CASSLQGAGGYTF.

This rearrangement joins TRBV29-1 to TRBJ2-7; 7 nucleotides agree with TRBD2. The CDR3 has 14 amino acids. Germline V CDR1 and CDR2: SQVTM, ANQGSEA. The trim removed 4 bases at V and 4 bases at J, leaving 10 bases unmatched. The CDR3 sequence: CSVASGSPGYEQYF. DNA for the CDR3: TGCAGCGTTGCTAGCGGCTCTCCGGGATACGAGCAGTACTTC.

This clone was detected only once. The rearrangement links TRBV20-1 to TRBJ1-2; weak D call: TRBD1 (6 bases). The germline V gene encodes CDR1 DFQATT and CDR2 SNEGSKA (reference sequence). V gave up 3 bases and J gave up 0 bases, with 23 bases separating them. CDR3 length: 18 amino acids. In DNA, the CDR3 is TGCAGTGCTAGTGGTCGGGGGGCCAATAAACCTTCTAACTATGGCTACACCTTC. Its protein product is CSASGRGANKPSNYGYTF.